This TCR beta chain was sequenced during a study of T cells after yellow fever vaccination. TCRdb processed the 5' RACE reads anew with MiXCR; each CDR3 protein has one entry. The table lists around 500,000 distinct CDR3 sequences, less than 25% of them singletons. Trimming shortened V by 4 bases and J by 4 bases, and 7 bases separated the two germline ends. The CDR3 runs to 13 residues. Germline V gives CDR1 KGHDR, CDR2 SFDVKD. The clonotype comes from a man between 18 and 35 years old who received the YFV17D yellow fever vaccine. V gene TRBV24-1 combines with J gene TRBJ1-5; D might be TRBD1 (5 bases). This specimen consisted of PBMCs, obtained 20 to 25 days after the first yellow fever vaccination. CDR3 nucleotides: TGTGCCACCAGTGAGGACACTAATCAGCCCCAGCATTTT. Translating it yields CATSEDTNQPQHF.